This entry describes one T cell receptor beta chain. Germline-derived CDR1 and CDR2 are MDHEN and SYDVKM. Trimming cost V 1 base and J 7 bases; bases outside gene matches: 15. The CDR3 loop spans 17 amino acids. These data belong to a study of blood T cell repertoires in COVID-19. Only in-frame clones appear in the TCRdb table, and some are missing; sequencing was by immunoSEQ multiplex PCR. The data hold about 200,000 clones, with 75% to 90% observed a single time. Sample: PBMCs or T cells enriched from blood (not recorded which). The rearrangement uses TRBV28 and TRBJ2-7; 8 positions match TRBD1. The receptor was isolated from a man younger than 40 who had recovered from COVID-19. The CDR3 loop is CASSLYPPAGGKGEQYF. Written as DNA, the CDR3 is TGTGCCAGCAGTTTATACCCCCCGGCAGGGGGCAAAGGGGAGCAGTACTTC. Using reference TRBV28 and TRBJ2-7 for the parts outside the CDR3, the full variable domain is DVKVTQSSRYLVKRTGEKVFLECVQDMDHENMFWYRQDPGLGLRLIYFSYDVKMKEKGDIPEGYSVSREKKERFSLILESASTNQTSMYLCASSLYPPAGGKGEQYFGPGTRLTVT.